This record covers a single TCR beta chain. This receptor's antigen is unknown. This entry comes from a study of T cell clusters in autoimmune cytopenias (dated by TCRdb to between 2018 and 2021). At the level of the whole study: TRB sequencing reached a median depth of approximately 53,000 reads per sample and yielded a median of 2,350 distinct TRB clonotypes per sample. The goal of the study was to determine whether autoimmune cytopenia patients have a disease-specific immune repertoire signature that could serve as a blood-based biomarker. In autoimmune cytopenia patients, peripheral blood TRB and IGH repertoires were sequenced during active disease and over treatment follow-up, together with healthy, CLL and autoimmune hepatitis controls. Study-wide findings and limitations: The T cell clusters were defined only in silico, and the functional role of the clusters was left to be validated experimentally. Compared with active autoimmune hepatitis patients, healthy donors had almost three times as many exclusive TRB clusters, a finding consistent with an autoimmunity-wide signature. TRB repertoire shifts, with less even repertoires observed in secondary cytopenia and CLL, were mostly attributed to lymphoma bias rather than autoimmunity. In the comparison of secondary cytopenia with CLL, no cluster-lack signature showed up, apparently because the dominant lymphoma-associated repertoire masked the signature. GLIPH results suggested that primary autoimmune cytopenia patients were missing physiological T cell clusters, with 50 or so clusters found only in healthy donors compared with 15 to 20 found only in patients.

The germline V gene (reference sequence) sets CDR1 to DFQATT and CDR2 to SNEGSKA. There are 14 amino acids in the CDR3, from cysteine to phenylalanine inclusive. No DNA sequence was recorded. For each sample, TRB amplification used 250 to 300 ng of peripheral blood genomic DNA, equal to about 38,000 genome equivalents. Multiplex PCR with a touch-down protocol amplified TRB rearrangements, with the TRB-A and TRB-B primer pools combined in a single tube. Two consecutive PCR reactions with Phusion HS II polymerase added Illumina adapters and sample indices to the amplicons. Amplicons were gel-purified with the NucleoSpin Gel and PCR Clean-up kit, then quantified by Qubit and quality-checked on an Agilent 2100 Bioanalyzer. Sequencing of the libraries was performed on an Illumina MiSeq with 600-cycle, single-indexed, paired-end runs. The study's own analysis went as follows. Alignment and assembly of TRB reads were performed with MiXCR version 2.1.12 and the default MiXCR reference library. A clone was defined by each unique CDR3 nucleotide sequence, and analysis was restricted to productive sequences with at least two reads. Alpha-parameterized diversity profiles (alpha 0 to 5), including the Shannon (alpha 1) and Simpson (alpha 2) indices, were computed with an R script to assess repertoire diversity. The tcR package was used to compute combinatorial TRB VJ usage, and cohorts were compared on this usage by principal component analysis with ade4. GLIPH clustering of TCRbeta CDR3s was carried out on cohort pairs matched by age and read depth, and cluster frequencies were compared by Wilcoxon test. Reads reprocessed by TCRdb are summarized as one entry per CDR3 protein sequence, and DNA is absent. The V and J calls follow TCRdb's processing rather than the paper's. This sample's clone table shows about 2,000 distinct CDR3 sequences. 5% to 6.5% of the sample comes from the top ten.

The receptor was derived from a human donor with an autoimmune cytopenia or autoimmune hepatitis (not recorded which). This chain is built from TRBV20-1 and TRBJ2-4; TCRdb selects TRBD1, and the lack of DNA leaves this call unchecked. The sample taken for sequencing was peripheral blood. The CDR3 protein sequence reads: CSARDRVRGNIQYF.